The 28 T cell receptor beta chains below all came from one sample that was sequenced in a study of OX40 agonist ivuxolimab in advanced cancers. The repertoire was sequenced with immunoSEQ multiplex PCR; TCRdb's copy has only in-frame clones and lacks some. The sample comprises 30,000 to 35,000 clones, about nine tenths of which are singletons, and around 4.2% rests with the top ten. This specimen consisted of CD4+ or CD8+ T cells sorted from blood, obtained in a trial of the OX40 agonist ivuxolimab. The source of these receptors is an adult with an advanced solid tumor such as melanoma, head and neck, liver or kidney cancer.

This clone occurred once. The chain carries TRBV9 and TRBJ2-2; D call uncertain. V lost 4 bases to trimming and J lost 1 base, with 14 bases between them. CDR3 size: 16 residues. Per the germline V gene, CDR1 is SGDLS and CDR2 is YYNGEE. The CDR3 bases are TGTGCCAGCAGCCTACACGTGGACCAGAACACCGGGGAGCTGTTTTTT. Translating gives CASSLHVDQNTGELFF.

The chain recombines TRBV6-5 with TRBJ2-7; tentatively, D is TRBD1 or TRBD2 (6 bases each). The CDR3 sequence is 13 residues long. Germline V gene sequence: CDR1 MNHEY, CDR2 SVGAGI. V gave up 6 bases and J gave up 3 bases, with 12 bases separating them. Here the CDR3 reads CASRRDIRYEQYF. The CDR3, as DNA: TGTGCCAGCAGGCGGGACATCCGCTACGAGCAGTACTTC.

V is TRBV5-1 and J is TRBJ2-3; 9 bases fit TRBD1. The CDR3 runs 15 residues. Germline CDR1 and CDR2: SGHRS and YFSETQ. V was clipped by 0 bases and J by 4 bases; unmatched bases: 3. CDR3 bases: TGCGCCAGCAGCTTGGAGGGACAGGGTCCAGATACGCAGTATTTT. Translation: CASSLEGQGPDTQYF.

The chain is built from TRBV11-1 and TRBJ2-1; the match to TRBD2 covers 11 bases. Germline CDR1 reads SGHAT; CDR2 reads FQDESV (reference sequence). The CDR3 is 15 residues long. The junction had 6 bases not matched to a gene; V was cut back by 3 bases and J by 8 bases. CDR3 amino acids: CASSFGVAGGYEQFF. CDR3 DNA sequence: TGTGCCAGCAGCTTCGGAGTAGCGGGAGGGTATGAGCAGTTCTTC.

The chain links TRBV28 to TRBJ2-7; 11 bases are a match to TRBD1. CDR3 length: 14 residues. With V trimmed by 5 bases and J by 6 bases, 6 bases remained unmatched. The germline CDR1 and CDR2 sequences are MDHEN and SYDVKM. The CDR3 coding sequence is TGTGCCAGCAGTCGCGGACAGGGGGCGTTCGAGCAGTACTTC. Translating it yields CASSRGQGAFEQYF.

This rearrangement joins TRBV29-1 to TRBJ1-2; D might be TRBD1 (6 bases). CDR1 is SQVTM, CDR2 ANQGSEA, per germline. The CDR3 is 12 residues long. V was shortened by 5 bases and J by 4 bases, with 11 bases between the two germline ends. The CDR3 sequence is CSVTGNSYGYTF. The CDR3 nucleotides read TGCAGCGTTACAGGGAATAGCTATGGCTACACCTTC.

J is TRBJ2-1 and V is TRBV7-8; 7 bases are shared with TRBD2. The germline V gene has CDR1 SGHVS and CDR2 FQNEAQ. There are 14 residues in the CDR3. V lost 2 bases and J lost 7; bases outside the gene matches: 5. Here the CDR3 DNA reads TGTGCCAGCAGCTTACAGAGAGCGGGAAATGAGCAGTTCTTC. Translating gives CASSLQRAGNEQFF.

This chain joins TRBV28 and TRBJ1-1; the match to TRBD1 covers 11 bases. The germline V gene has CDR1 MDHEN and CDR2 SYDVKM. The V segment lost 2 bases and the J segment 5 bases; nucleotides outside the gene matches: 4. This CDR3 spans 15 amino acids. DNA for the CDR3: TGTGCCAGCAGTTTAGGGGGACAGGGGGGGACTGAAGCTTTCTTT. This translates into CASSLGGQGGTEAFF.

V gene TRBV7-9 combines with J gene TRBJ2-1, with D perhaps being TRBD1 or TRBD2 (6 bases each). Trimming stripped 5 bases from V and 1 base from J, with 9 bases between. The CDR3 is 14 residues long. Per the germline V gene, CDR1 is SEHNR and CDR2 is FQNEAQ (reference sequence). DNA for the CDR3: TGTGCCAGCAGCCGAGGGGGGTCCTACAATGAGCAGTTCTTC. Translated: CASSRGGSYNEQFF.

The CDR3 sequence: CASGLVQGGTPINYGYTF. The CDR3 DNA is TGTGCTAGTGGTTTGGTACAAGGGGGGACCCCCATAAACTATGGCTACACCTTC. This chain uses TRBV12-5 with TRBJ1-2; TRBD1 might be the D (6 bases). The CDR3 totals 18 residues. Germline V gene data show CDR1 as LGHNT and CDR2 as FRNRAP. The V gene lost 0 bases and the J gene lost 2 bases, with 19 bases spanning the gap. The complete variable domain, with remaining parts taken from reference TRBV12-5 and TRBJ1-2, reads DARVTQTPRHKVTEMGQEVTMRCQPILGHNTVFWYRQTMMQGLELLAYFRNRAPLDDSGMPKDRFSAEMPDATLATLKIQPSEPRDSAVYFCASGLVQGGTPINYGYTFGSGTRLTVV.

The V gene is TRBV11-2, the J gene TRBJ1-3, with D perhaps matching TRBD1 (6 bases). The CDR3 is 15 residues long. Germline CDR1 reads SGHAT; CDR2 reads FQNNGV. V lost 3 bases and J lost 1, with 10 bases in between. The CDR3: CASSFRGLSGNTIYF. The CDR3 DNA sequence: TGTGCCAGCAGCTTTCGGGGGCTTTCTGGAAACACCATATATTTT. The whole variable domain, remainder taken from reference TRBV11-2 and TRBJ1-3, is EAGVAQSPRYKIIEKRQSVAFWCNPISGHATLYWYQQILGQGPKLLIQFQNNGVVDDSQLPKDRFSAERLKGVDSTLKIQPAKLEDSAVYLCASSFRGLSGNTIYFGEGSWLTVV.

CDR3 region: CAWSISGTSYEQYF. The CDR3, as DNA: TGTGCCTGGAGTATTTCCGGGACTAGTTACGAGCAGTACTTC. V and J are TRBV30 and TRBJ2-7, with 8 positions matching TRBD2. The V and J ends lost 2 bases and 4 bases, in that order; junction bases with no gene match: 7. The CDR3 totals 14 residues. The germline V gene encodes CDR1 GTSNPN and CDR2 SVGIG (reference sequence).

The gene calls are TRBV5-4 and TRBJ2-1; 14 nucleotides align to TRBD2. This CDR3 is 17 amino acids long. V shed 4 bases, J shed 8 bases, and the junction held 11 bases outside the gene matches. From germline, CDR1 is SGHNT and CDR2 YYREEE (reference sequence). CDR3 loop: CASSLTTTSGGAHEQFF. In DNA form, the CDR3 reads TGTGCCAGCAGCCTGACAACGACTAGCGGGGGGGCCCATGAGCAGTTCTTC.

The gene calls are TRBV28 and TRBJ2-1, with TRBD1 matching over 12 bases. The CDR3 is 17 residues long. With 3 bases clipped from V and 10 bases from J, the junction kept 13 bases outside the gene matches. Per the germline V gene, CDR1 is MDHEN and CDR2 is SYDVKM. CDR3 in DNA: TGTGCCAGCAGTTTCGATCCACGGGGACAGGGGGCAGGCGAGCAGTTCTTC. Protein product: CASSFDPRGQGAGEQFF.

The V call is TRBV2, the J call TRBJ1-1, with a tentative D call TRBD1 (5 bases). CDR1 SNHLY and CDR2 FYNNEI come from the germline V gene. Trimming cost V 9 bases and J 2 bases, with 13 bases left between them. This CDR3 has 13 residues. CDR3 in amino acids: CARADNTNTEAFF. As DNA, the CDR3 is TGTGCCAGGGCGGACAACACTAACACTGAAGCTTTCTTT.

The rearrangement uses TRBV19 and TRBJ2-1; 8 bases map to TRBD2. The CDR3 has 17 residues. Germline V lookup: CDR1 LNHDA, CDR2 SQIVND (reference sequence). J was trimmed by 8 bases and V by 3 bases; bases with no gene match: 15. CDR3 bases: TGTGCCAGTAGTATCGGGGACGGGGGGGCCTTTGACGATGAGCAGTTCTTC. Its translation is CASSIGDGGAFDDEQFF.

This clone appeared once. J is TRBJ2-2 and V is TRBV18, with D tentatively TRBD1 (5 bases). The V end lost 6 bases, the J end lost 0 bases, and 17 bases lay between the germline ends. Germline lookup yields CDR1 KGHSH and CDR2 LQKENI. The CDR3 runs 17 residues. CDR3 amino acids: CASSLNPTETNTGELFF. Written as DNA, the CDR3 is TGTGCCAGCTCCCTCAACCCGACAGAGACGAACACCGGGGAGCTGTTTTTT.

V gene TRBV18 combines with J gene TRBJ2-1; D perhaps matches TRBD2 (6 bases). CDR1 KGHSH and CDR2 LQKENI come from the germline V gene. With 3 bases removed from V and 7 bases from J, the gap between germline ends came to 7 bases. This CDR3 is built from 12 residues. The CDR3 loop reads CASSPGGNEQFF. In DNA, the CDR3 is TGTGCCAGCTCACCGGGGGGTAATGAGCAGTTCTTC.

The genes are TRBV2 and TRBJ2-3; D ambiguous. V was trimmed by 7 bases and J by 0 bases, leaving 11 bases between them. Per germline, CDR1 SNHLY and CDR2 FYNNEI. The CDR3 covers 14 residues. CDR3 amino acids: CASTWQPSTDTQYF. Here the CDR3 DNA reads TGTGCCAGCACTTGGCAACCTAGCACAGATACGCAGTATTTT.

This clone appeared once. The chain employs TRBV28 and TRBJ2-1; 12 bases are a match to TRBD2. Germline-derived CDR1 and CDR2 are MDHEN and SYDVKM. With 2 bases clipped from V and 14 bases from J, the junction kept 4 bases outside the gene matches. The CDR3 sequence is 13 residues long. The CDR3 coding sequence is TGTGCCAGCAGTTTACTAGCGGGGGGGAAAAAGTTCTTC. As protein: CASSLLAGGKKFF.

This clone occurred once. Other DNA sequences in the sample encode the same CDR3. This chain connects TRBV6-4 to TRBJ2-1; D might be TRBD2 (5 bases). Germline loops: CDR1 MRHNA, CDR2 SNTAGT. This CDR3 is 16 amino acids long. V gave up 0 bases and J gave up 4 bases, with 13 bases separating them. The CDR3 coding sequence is TGTGCCAGCAGTGACTCAACCCGGGGTGGGTACAATGAGCAGTTCTTC. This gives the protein CASSDSTRGGYNEQFF.

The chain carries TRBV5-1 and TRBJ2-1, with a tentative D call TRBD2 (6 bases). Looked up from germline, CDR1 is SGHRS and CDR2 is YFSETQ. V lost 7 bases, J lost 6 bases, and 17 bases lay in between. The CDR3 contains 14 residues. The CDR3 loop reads CASSTGTRVNEQFF. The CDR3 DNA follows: TGCGCCAGCTCGACCGGGACTCGCGTCAATGAGCAGTTCTTC.

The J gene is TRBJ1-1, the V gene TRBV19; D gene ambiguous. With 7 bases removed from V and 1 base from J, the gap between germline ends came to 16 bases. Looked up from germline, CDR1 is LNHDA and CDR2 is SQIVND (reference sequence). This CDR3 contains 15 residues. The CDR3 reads CASNMQGRTNTEAFF. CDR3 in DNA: TGTGCCAGTAATATGCAAGGACGGACGAACACTGAAGCTTTCTTT.

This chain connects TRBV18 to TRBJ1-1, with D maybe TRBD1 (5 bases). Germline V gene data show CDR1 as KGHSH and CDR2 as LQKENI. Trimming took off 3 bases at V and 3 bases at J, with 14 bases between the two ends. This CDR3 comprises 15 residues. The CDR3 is CASSPPAGRDTEAFF. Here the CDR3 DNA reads TGTGCCAGCTCACCCCCGGCAGGGAGGGACACTGAAGCTTTCTTT.

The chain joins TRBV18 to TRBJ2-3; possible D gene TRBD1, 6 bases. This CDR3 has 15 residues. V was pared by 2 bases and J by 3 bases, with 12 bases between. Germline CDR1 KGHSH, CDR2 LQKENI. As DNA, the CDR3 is TGTGCCAGCTCACCAGCTACAGGGAAGACAGATACGCAGTATTTT. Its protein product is CASSPATGKTDTQYF.

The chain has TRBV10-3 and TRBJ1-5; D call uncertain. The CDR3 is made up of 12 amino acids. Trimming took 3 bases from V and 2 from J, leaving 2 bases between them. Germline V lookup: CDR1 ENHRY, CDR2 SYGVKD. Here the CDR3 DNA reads TGTGCCATCAGTGACGGCAATCAGCCCCAGCATTTT. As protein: CAISDGNQPQHF.

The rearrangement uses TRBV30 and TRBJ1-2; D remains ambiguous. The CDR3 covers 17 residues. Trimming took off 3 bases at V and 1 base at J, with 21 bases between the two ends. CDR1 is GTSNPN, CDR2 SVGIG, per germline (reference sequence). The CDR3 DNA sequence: TGTGCCTGGAGGGCCCTGGCCCCGGGCCGCCATAACTATGGCTACACCTTC. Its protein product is CAWRALAPGRHNYGYTF. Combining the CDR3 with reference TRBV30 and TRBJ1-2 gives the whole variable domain SQTIHQWPATLVQPVGSPLSLECTVEGTSNPNLYWYRQAAGRGLQLLFYSVGIGQISSEVPQNLSASRPQDRQFILSSKKLLLSDSGFYLCAWRALAPGRHNYGYTFGSGTRLTVV.

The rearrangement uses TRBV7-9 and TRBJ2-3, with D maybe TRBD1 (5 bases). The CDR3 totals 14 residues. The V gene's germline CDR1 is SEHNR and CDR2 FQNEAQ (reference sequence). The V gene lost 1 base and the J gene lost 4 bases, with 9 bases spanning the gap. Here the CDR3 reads CASSLDRGADTQYF. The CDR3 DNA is TGTGCCAGCAGCTTAGATAGGGGCGCAGATACGCAGTATTTT.